The source of this T cell receptor beta chain is a study of CD8 T cells in Susac syndrome. TCR beta sequencing was performed on blood CD8+ and CD4+ T cells. Controls matched for sex and age were healthy donors. Germline loops: CDR1 MGHDK, CDR2 SYGVNS. The CDR3 has 15 residues. Between the trimmed V and J ends, which lost 4 bases and 2 bases, there was a span of 9 bases. The RNA input was about 0.5 to 1 ug, and it was reverse transcribed with random hexamers. It was immunoSEQ multiplex PCR that amplified TCR beta CDR3 across 54 Vbeta and 13 Jbeta. From the immunoSEQ multiplex PCR reads, TCRdb called clonotypes with MiXCR, one entry per CDR3 protein. The sample includes approximately 110,000 distinct CDR3 sequences, more than 90% of them seen just once.

Sequenced input: CD4+ T cells from PBMCs. This sequence was found in a human donor in good health. The chain is built from TRBV25-1 and TRBJ2-6; possible D gene TRBD1, 6 bases. The CDR3: CASSAYRAGANVLTF. CDR3 in DNA: TGTGCCAGCAGTGCCTACAGGGCTGGGGCCAACGTCCTGACTTTC.